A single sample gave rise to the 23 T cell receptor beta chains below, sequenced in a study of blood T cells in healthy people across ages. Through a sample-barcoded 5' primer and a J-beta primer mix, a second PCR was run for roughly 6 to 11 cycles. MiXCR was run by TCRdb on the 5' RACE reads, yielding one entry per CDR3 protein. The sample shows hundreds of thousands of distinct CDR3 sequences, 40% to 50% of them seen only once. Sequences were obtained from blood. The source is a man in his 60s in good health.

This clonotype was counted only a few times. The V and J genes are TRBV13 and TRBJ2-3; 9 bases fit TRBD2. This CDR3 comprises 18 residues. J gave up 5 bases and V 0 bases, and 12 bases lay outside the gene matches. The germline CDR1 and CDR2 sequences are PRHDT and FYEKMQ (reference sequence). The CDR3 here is CASSLGRNSGGTKDTQYF. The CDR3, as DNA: TGTGCCAGCAGCTTAGGCCGAAATAGCGGGGGTACCAAAGATACGCAGTATTTT.

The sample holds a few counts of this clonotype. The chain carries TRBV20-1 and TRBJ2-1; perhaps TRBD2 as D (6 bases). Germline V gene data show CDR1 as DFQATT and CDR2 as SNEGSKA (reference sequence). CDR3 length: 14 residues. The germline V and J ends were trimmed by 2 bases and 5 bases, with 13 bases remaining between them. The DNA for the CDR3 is TGCAGTGCTAGACCATCTCCTAGCGACAATGAGCAGTTCTTC. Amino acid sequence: CSARPSPSDNEQFF.

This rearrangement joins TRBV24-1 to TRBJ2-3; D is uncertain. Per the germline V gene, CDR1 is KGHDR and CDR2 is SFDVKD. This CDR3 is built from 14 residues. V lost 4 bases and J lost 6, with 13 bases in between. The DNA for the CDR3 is TGTGCCACCAGTGACAAGGGATCTACGGATACGCAGTATTTT. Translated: CATSDKGSTDTQYF.

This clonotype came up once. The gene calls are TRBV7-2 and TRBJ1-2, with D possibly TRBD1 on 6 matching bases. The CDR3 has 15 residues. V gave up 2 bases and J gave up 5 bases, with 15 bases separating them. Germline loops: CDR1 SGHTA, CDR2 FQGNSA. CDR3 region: CASSLSVQGGYGYTF. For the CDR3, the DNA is TGTGCCAGCAGCTTAAGCGTACAGGGAGGGTATGGCTACACCTTC.

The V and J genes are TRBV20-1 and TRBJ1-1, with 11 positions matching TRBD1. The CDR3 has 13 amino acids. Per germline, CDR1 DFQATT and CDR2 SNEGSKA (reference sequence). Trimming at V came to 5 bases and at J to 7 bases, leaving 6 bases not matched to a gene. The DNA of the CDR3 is TGCAGTGCTTCGGACAGGGGGCCCGATGAAGCTTTCTTT. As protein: CSASDRGPDEAFF.

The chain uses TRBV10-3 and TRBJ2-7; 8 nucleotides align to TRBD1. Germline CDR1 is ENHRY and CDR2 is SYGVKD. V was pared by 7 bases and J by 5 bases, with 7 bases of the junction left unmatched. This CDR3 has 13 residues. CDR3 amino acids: CAIKGQGTNEQYF. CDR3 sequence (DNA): TGTGCCATCAAAGGACAGGGAACGAACGAGCAGTACTTC.

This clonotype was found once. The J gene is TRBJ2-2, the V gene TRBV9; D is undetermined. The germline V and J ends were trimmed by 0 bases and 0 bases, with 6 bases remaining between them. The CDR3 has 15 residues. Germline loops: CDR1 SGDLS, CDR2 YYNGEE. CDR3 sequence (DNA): TGTGCCAGCAGCGTAGAGGGTCCGAACACCGGGGAGCTGTTTTTT. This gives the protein CASSVEGPNTGELFF.

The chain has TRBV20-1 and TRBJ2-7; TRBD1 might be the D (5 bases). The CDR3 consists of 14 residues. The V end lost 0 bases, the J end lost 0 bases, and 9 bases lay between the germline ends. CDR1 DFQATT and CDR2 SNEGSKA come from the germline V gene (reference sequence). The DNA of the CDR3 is TGCAGTGCTAGAGATCGTGGACACTCCTACGAGCAGTACTTC. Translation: CSARDRGHSYEQYF.

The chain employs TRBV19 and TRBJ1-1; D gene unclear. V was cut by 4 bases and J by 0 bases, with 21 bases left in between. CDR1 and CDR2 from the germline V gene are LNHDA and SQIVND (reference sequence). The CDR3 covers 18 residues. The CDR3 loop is CASSTLGRHRFVNTEAFF. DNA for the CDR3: TGTGCCAGTAGTACCCTTGGGCGGCACAGATTTGTGAACACTGAAGCTTTCTTT.

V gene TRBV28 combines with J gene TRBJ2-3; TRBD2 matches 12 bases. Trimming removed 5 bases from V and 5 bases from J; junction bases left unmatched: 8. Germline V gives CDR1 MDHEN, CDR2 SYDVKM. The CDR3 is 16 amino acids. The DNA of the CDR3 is TGTGCCAGCAGTGCTAGCGGGGGGGCCCGGGGAGATACGCAGTATTTT. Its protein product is CASSASGGARGDTQYF.

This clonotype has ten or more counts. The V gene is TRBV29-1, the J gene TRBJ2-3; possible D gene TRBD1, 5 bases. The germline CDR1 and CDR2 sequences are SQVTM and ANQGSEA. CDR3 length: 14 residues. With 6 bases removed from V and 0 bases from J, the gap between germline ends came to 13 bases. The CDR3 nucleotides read TGCAGCGTCGCGCGACAGCAAAGCACAGATACGCAGTATTTT. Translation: CSVARQQSTDTQYF.

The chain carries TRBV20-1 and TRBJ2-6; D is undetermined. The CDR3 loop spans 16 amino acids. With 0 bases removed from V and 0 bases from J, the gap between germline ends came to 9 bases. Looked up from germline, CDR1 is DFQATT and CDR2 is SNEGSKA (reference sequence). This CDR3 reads CSAREGGLSGANVLTF. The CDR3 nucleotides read TGCAGTGCTAGAGAAGGTGGTCTCTCTGGGGCCAACGTCCTGACTTTC.

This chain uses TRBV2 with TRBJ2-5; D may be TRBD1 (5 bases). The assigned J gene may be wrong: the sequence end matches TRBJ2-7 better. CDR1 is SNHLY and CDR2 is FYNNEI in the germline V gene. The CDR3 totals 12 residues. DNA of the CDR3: TGTGCCAGCACGTTTGCAGGGCCCGAGCAGTACTTC. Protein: CASTFAGPEQYF.

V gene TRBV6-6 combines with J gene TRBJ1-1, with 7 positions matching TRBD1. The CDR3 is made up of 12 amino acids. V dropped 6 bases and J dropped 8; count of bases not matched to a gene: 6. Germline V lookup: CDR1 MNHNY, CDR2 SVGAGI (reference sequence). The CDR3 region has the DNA TGTGCCAGCAGCCCAGGACAGGAAGAAGCTTTCTTT. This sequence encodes CASSPGQEEAFF.

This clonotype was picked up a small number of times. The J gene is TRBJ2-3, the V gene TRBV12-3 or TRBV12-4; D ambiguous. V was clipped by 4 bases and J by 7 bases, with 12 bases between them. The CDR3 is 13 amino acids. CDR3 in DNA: TGTGCCAGCAGTTCCCCACTGGGGAATACGCAGTATTTT. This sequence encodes CASSSPLGNTQYF.

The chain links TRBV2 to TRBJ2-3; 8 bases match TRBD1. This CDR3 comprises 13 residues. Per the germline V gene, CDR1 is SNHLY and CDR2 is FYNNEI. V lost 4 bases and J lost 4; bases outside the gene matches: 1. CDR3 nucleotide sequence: TGTGCCAGCAGTGGACAGGGGCCAGATACGCAGTATTTT. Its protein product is CASSGQGPDTQYF.

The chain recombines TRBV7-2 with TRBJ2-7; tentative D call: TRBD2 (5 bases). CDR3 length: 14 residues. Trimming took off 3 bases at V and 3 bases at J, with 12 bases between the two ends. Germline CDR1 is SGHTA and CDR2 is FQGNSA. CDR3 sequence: CASSFGGRSYEQYF. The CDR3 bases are TGTGCCAGCAGCTTCGGAGGAAGGAGCTACGAGCAGTACTTC.

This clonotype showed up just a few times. The CDR3 bases are TGCAGCGTCGTGGGACAGGGGGACACTGAAGCTTTCTTT. Translated, it gives CSVVGQGDTEAFF. V gene TRBV29-1 combines with J gene TRBJ1-1; 11 bases align to TRBD1. The V gene's germline CDR1 is SQVTM and CDR2 ANQGSEA. The V gene end was trimmed by 6 bases and the J gene end by 3 bases; junction bases not matched to a gene: 3. This CDR3 is 13 amino acids long. Full variable domain (remainder filled in from reference TRBV29-1 and TRBJ1-1): SAVISQKPSRDICQRGTSLTIQCQVDSQVTMMFWYRQQPGQSLTLIATANQGSEATYESGFVIDKFPISRPNLTFSTLTVSNMSPEDSSIYLCSVVGQGDTEAFFGQGTRLTVV.

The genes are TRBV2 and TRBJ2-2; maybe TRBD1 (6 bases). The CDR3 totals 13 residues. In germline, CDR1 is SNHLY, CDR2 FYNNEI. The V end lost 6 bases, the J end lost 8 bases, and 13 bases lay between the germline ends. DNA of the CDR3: TGTGCCAGCAGGGGGGACATAGCAGGGGAGCTGTTTTTT. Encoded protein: CASRGDIAGELFF.

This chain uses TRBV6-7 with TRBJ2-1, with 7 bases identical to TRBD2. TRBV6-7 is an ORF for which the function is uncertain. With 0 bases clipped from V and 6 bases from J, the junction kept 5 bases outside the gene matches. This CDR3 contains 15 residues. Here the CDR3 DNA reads TGTGCCAGCAGTTACTCGGGGAGGGGTGTCAATGAGCAGTTCTTC. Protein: CASSYSGRGVNEQFF.

The CDR3 region has the DNA TGTGCCAGCAGCTTGCAGGGGCAAGGCTATGGCTACACCTTC. Amino acids: CASSLQGQGYGYTF. This chain links TRBV11-3 with TRBJ1-2, with D maybe TRBD1 (6 bases). Germline CDR1 SGHNT, CDR2 YENEEA. CDR3 length: 14 residues. Between the trimmed V and J ends, which lost 3 bases and 4 bases, there was a span of 12 bases.

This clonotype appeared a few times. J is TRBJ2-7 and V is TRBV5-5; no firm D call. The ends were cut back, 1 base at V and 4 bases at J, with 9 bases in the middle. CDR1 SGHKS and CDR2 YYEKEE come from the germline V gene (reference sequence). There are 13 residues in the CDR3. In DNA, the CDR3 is TGTGCCAGCAGCTTGCAAGGAAATTACGAGCAGTACTTC. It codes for CASSLQGNYEQYF.

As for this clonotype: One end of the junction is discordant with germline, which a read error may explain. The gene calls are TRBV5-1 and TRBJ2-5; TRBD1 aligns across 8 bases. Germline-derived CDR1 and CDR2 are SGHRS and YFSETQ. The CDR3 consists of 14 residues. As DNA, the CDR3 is TGCGCCAGCAGCATGGACAGGGCCCAAGAGACCCGGTACTTC. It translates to CASSMDRAQETRYF.